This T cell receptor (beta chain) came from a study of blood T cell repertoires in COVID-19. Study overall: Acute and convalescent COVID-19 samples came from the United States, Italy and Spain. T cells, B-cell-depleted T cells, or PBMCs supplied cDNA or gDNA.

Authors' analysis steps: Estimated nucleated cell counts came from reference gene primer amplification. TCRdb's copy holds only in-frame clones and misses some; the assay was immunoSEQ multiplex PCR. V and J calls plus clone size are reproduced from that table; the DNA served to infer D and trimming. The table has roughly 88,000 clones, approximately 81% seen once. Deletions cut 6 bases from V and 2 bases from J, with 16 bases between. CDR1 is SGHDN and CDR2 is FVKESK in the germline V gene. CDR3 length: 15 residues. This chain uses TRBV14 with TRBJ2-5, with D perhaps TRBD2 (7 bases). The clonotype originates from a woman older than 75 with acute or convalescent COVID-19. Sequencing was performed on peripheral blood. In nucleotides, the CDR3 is TGTGCCAGCAGTATACCGGCGGGGGCACAAGAGACCCAGTACTTC. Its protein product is CASSIPAGAQETQYF. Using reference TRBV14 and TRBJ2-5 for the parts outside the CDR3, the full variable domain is EAGVTQFPSHSVIEKGQTVTLRCDPISGHDNLYWYRRVMGKEIKFLLHFVKESKQDESGMPNNRFLAERTGGTYSTLKVQPAELEDSGVYFCASSIPAGAQETQYFGPGTRLLVL.